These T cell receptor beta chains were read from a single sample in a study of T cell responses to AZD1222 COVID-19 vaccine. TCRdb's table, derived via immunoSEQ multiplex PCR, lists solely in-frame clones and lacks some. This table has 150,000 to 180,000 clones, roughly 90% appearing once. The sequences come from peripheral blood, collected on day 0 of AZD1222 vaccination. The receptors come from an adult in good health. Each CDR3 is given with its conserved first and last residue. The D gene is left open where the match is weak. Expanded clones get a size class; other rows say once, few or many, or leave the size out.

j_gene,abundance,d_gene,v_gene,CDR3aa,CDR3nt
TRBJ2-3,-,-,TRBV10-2,CASSEHNTQYF,TGCGCCAGCAGTGAACATAATACGCAGTATTTT
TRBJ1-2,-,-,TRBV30,CAWSPRQPWDYGYTF,TGTGCCTGGAGTCCTAGACAGCCGTGGGATTATGGCTACACCTTC
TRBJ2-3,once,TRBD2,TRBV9,CASSVGTGSSGSLGDTQYF,TGTGCCAGCAGCGTAGGAACGGGGTCTAGCGGGAGTCTGGGAGATACGCAGTATTTT
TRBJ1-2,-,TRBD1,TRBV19,CASSTQFSGQLYGYTF,TGTGCCAGTAGTACCCAATTCTCGGGACAGCTCTATGGCTACACCTTC
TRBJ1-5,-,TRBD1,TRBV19,CASSIEHRGGQPQHF,TGTGCCAGTAGTATAGAACACAGGGGGGGTCAGCCCCAGCATTTT
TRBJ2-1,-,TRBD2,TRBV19,CASSSFEGGGKSYNEQFF,TGTGCCAGTTCCTCATTCGAAGGCGGGGGTAAATCCTACAATGAGCAGTTCTTC
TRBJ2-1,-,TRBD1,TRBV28,CASSPEDRGRFEQFF,TGTGCCAGCAGTCCCGAGGACAGGGGGCGCTTTGAGCAGTTCTTC
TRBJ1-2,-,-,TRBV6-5,CATNDGQYYGYTF,TGTGCCACCAACGACGGACAATACTATGGCTACACCTTC
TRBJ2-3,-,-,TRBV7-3,CASSTPWDATDTQYF,TGTGCCAGCAGCACCCCATGGGACGCCACAGATACGCAGTATTTT
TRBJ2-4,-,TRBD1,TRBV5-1,CASSWGTGPPIQYF,TGCGCCAGCAGCTGGGGGACAGGGCCCCCCATTCAGTACTTC
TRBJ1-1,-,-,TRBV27,CASSLANFKGEAFF,TGTGCCAGCAGTTTGGCGAACTTCAAGGGTGAAGCTTTCTTT
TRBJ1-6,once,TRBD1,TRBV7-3,CASSLGDRDNSPLHF,TGTGCCAGCAGCTTAGGGGACAGGGATAATTCACCCCTCCACTTT
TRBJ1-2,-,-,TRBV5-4,CASSFSRANYGYTF,TGTGCCAGCAGCTTTTCAAGAGCTAACTATGGCTACACCTTC
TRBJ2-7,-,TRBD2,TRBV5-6,CASSYGAGVRYEQYF,TGTGCCAGCAGCTACGGAGCGGGAGTTCGGTACGAGCAGTACTTC
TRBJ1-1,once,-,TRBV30,CAWSVRGNTEAFF,TGTGCCTGGAGTGTACGTGGAAACACTGAAGCTTTCTTT
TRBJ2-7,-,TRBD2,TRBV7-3,CASSLSASGAYEQYF,TGTGCCAGCAGCTTATCGGCTAGCGGCGCCTACGAGCAGTACTTC
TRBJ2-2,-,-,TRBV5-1,CASSLATGLVNTGELFF,TGCGCCAGCAGCTTGGCCACGGGACTTGTAAACACCGGGGAGCTGTTTTTT
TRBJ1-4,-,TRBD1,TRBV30,CAWSATGSNEKLFF,TGTGCCTGGAGTGCGACAGGGTCTAATGAAAAACTGTTTTTT
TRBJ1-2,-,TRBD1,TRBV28,CASRQGANYGYTF,TGTGCCAGCAGACAGGGGGCTAACTATGGCTACACCTTC
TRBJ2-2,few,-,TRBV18,CASSPSARAGVGELFF,TGTGCCAGCTCACCATCGGCCAGGGCGGGTGTCGGGGAGCTGTTTTTT
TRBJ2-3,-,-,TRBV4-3,CASSLRGGGGADTQYF,TGCGCCAGCAGCCTCCGCGGGGGTGGGGGCGCAGATACGCAGTATTTT
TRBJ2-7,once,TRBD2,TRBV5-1,CASSQTSGSREQYF,TGCGCCAGCAGCCAGACTAGCGGGAGTCGCGAGCAGTACTTC
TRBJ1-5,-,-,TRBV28,CASSLARGGQPQHF,TGTGCCAGCAGTTTGGCCAGGGGAGGACAGCCCCAGCATTTT
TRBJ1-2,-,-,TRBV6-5,CASSYLGSHYGYTF,TGTGCCAGCAGTTACTTGGGGTCTCACTATGGCTACACCTTC
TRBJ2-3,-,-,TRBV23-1,CASRLTGTNTDTQYF,TGCGCCAGCAGGCTAACCGGGACAAACACAGATACGCAGTATTTT
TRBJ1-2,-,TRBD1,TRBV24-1,CATSDSDRGYGYTF,TGTGCCACCAGTGACTCAGACAGGGGGTATGGCTACACCTTC
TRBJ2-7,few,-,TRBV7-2,CASSLAGKGYEQYF,TGTGCCAGCAGCTTAGCAGGGAAGGGCTACGAGCAGTACTTC
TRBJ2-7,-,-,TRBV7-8,CASSFPGVGGEQYF,TGTGCCAGCAGCTTCCCAGGGGTAGGGGGCGAGCAGTACTTC
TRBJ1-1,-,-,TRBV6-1,CASSDSLILNTEAFF,TGTGCCAGCAGTGACAGTCTTATTTTGAACACTGAAGCTTTCTTT
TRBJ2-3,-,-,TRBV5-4,CASSLSSHSTDTQYF,TGTGCCAGCAGCTTGTCAAGCCATAGCACAGATACGCAGTATTTT
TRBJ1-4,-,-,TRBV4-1,CASSQGGANEKLFF,TGCGCCAGCAGCCAGGGCGGGGCTAATGAAAAACTGTTTTTT
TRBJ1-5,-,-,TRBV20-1,CSASGVDRRHQPQHF,TGCAGTGCTAGTGGTGTTGATAGGCGACATCAGCCCCAGCATTTT
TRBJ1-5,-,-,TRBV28,CASSGLPNQPQHF,TGTGCCAGCAGCGGCTTACCTAATCAGCCCCAGCATTTT
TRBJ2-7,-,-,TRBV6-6,CASSGESSYEQYF,TGTGCCAGTTCGGGGGAGAGCTCCTACGAGCAGTACTTC
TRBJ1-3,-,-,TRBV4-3,CASSQDPPGPGAGNTIYF,TGCGCCAGCAGCCAAGACCCCCCAGGGCCCGGGGCTGGAAACACCATATATTTT
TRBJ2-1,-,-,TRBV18,CASSPPGRQQNEQFF,TGTGCCAGCTCACCACCGGGGCGACAGCAAAATGAGCAGTTCTTC
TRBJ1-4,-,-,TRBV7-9,CASSLNRMSQDHEKLFF,TGTGCCAGCAGCTTGAACCGTATGAGCCAGGACCATGAAAAACTGTTTTTT
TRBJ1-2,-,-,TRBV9,CASGSGPGPYGYTF,TGTGCCAGCGGGAGTGGTCCAGGCCCCTATGGCTACACCTTC
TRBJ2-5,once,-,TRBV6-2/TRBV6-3,CASSYSGGAKTQYF,TGTGCCAGCAGTTACTCGGGCGGGGCAAAGACCCAGTACTTC
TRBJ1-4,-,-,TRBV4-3,CASSQSTGLNEKLFF,TGCGCCAGCAGCCAGTCGACAGGACTTAATGAAAAACTGTTTTTT
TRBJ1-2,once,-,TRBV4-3,CASSQGREGYGYTF,TGCGCCAGCAGCCAAGGCAGGGAGGGCTATGGCTACACCTTC
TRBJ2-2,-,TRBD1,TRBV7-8,CASSYRGQGTNTGELFF,TGTGCCAGCAGCTATAGAGGACAGGGTACGAACACCGGGGAGCTGTTTTTT
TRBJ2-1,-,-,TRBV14,CASSQPSSSYNEQFF,TGTGCCAGCAGCCAACCGAGTAGCTCCTACAATGAGCAGTTCTTC
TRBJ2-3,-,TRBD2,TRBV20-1,CSASAGGITDTQYF,TGCAGTGCTAGTGCGGGGGGGATTACAGATACGCAGTATTTT
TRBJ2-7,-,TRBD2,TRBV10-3,CAISRGGEGREQYF,TGTGCCATCAGCCGTGGAGGGGAGGGGAGGGAGCAGTACTTC
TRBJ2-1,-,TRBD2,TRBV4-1,CASSRVRTSNLNEQFF,TGCGCCAGCAGCCGGGTTCGGACTAGCAACCTCAATGAGCAGTTCTTC
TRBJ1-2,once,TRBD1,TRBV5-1,CASSPDRDNYGYTF,TGCGCCAGCAGCCCAGACAGGGACAACTATGGCTACACCTTC
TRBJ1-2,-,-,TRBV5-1,CASSLSRRGRDYGYTF,TGCGCCAGCAGCTTGAGCCGGAGAGGGAGAGACTATGGCTACACCTTC
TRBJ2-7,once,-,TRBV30,CAWSVGGTYEQYF,TGTGCCTGGAGTGTAGGCGGCACCTACGAGCAGTACTTC
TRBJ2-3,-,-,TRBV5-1,CASTPPSTDTQYF,TGCGCCAGCACCCCCCCTAGCACAGATACGCAGTATTTT
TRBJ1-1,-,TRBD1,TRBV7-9,CASSSRDREAFF,TGTGCCAGCAGCTCTCGGGACAGAGAAGCTTTCTTT
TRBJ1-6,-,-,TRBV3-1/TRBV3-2,CASSQPGGSPLHF,TGTGCCAGCAGCCAGCCGGGGGGGTCACCCCTCCACTTT
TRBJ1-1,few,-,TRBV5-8,CASSLWGRGGAFF,TGTGCCAGCAGCTTGTGGGGCCGTGGGGGAGCTTTCTTT
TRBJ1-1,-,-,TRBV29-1,CSGSQGPDTEAFF,TGCAGCGGATCGCAGGGGCCAGACACTGAAGCTTTCTTT